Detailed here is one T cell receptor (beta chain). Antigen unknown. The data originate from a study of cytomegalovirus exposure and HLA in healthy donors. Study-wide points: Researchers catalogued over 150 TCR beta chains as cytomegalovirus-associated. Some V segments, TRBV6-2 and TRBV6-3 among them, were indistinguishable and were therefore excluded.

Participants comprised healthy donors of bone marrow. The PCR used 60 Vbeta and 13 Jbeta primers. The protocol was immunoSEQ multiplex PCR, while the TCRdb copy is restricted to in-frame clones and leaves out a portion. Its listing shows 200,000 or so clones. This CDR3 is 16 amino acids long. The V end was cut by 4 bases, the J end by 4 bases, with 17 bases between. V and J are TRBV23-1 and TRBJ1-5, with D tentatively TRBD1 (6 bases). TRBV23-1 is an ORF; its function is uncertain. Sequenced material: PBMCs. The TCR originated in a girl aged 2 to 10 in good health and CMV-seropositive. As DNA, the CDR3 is TGCGCCAGCAGTCCCGAGCCCAGGGGACTAAATCAGCCCCAGCATTTT. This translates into CASSPEPRGLNQPQHF.